Sequencing of this TCR beta chain was carried out in a study of blood T cell repertoires in COVID-19. The table came from immunoSEQ multiplex PCR; TCRdb's copy has only in-frame clones and leaves some out. Among some 200,000 clones listed, approximately 80% were seen once. Germline CDR1 is KGHSH and CDR2 is LQKENI. CDR3 length: 15 residues. V lost 5 bases, J lost 8 bases, and 14 bases stayed unmatched. The specimen was peripheral blood. The source of this sequence is a woman older than 75 with COVID-19, enrolled during active disease. This rearrangement joins TRBV18 to TRBJ1-2, with TRBD1 identical over 7 bases. The CDR3 sequence: CASSKGQIELYGYTF. In nucleotides, the CDR3 is TGTGCCAGCTCAAAGGGACAGATCGAGCTTTACGGCTACACCTTC.